These 8 T cell receptor beta chains came from one sample sequenced in a study of spatial heterogeneity in lung cancer. Time point of the sample: blood at routine non-recurrence follow-up after resection. TCRdb recomputed calls from the 5' RACE reads with MiXCR, one row per CDR3 protein. The sample holds about 94,000 distinct CDR3 sequences, roughly 21% seen once. The sequencing used PBMCs, collected at follow-up. The receptors were gathered from a male donor with early-stage non-small cell lung cancer.

This chain connects TRBV11-3 to TRBJ2-1, with TRBD2 matching 8 bases. Germline CDR1 is SGHNT and CDR2 is YENEEA. V gave up 0 bases and J gave up 3 bases; unmatched junction bases: 7. The CDR3 is 17 amino acids. The CDR3 DNA sequence: TGTGCCAGCAGCTTAGATCCGGCGGGAGGTGTCTACAATGAGCAGTTCTTC. Its protein is CASSLDPAGGVYNEQFF.

This clonotype was picked up a small number of times. This chain uses TRBV9 with TRBJ1-2; 8 nucleotides agree with TRBD1. Germline trimming cut 6 bases from V and 4 bases from J; bases unmatched to any gene: 11. This CDR3 spans 15 amino acids. The germline CDR1 and CDR2 sequences are SGDLS and YYNGEE. The CDR3 region is CASTFGTGPFYGYTF. CDR3 nucleotides: TGTGCCAGCACATTCGGGACAGGCCCTTTCTATGGCTACACCTTC.

The J gene is TRBJ2-3, the V gene TRBV20-1; 8 bases line up with TRBD1. Germline V lookup: CDR1 DFQATT, CDR2 SNEGSKA (reference sequence). CDR3 length: 14 residues. The CDR3 sequence is CGQGADDSTDTQYF. The CDR3 DNA reads as TGCGGACAGGGAGCGGACGATAGCACAGATACGCAGTATTTT.

This clonotype was found a few times. The chain has TRBV27 and TRBJ2-2; D might be TRBD1 (5 bases). Germline V gene data show CDR1 as MNHEY and CDR2 as SMNVEV (reference sequence). This CDR3 has 13 residues. V dropped 1 base and J dropped 5 bases, with 5 bases sitting between them. CDR3: CASSLYRTGELFF. The CDR3 nucleotides are TGTGCCAGCAGTTTATACAGGACCGGGGAGCTGTTTTTT.

This clonotype was recorded at least ten times. The chain uses TRBV6-6 and TRBJ1-1; D is undetermined. CDR1 is MNHNY and CDR2 is SVGAGI in the germline V gene (reference sequence). There are 12 residues in the CDR3. Trimming removed 2 bases from V and 7 bases from J, with 8 bases in between. The CDR3 bases are TGTGCCAGCAGTTACGAACTAAGTGAAGCTTTCTTT. This codes for CASSYELSEAFF.

A few counts support this clonotype. This rearrangement joins TRBV12-3 or TRBV12-4 to TRBJ1-1; D not resolved. The germline V and J ends were trimmed by 7 bases and 1 base, with 13 bases remaining between them. This CDR3 is 14 amino acids long. CDR3 sequence reads: CASTTTDGNTEAFF. The CDR3 DNA sequence: TGTGCCAGCACTACTACAGACGGGAACACTGAAGCTTTCTTT.

The chain is built from TRBV4-1 and TRBJ2-6, with 13 bases lining up with TRBD2. The CDR3 is 19 amino acids. Trimming at V came to 2 bases and at J to 0 bases, leaving 4 bases not matched to a gene. Germline V lookup: CDR1 MGHRA, CDR2 YSYEKL. The CDR3 spells CASSQSTSGGASGANVLTF. The CDR3 nucleotides read TGCGCCAGCAGCCAATCAACTAGCGGGGGGGCCTCTGGGGCCAACGTCCTGACTTTC.

The rearrangement uses TRBV12-5 and TRBJ1-6; D is possibly TRBD1 (6 bases). This CDR3 spans 14 amino acids. CDR1 is LGHNT, CDR2 FRNRAP, per germline. Trimming took off 1 base at V and 5 bases at J, with 6 bases between the two ends. In nucleotides, the CDR3 is TGTGCTAGTGGTTTGGGACAGGATAATTCACCCCTCCACTTT. Its protein is CASGLGQDNSPLHF. The whole variable domain, filled in from reference TRBV12-5 and TRBJ1-6, reads DARVTQTPRHKVTEMGQEVTMRCQPILGHNTVFWYRQTMMQGLELLAYFRNRAPLDDSGMPKDRFSAEMPDATLATLKIQPSEPRDSAVYFCASGLGQDNSPLHFGNGTRLTVT.